The clone carrying this TCR beta chain was counted between two and nine times. The data were taken from a study of blood T cell repertoires in COVID-19. Sequenced by immunoSEQ multiplex PCR; TCRdb stores in-frame clones only, minus some. The top ten hold around an eighth of the sample, which has 200,000 to 300,000 clones, about 81% seen once. Germline CDR1 and CDR2: SQVTM and ANQGSEA. The CDR3 is 15 amino acids. Between the trimmed V and J ends, which lost 0 bases and 3 bases, there was a span of 11 bases. The V gene is TRBV29-1, the J gene TRBJ2-2, with TRBD2 as a possible D gene (7 bases). The TCR sequence derives from a woman aged 60-75 years with active or convalescent COVID-19. Sequenced material: peripheral blood. As DNA, the CDR3 is TGCAGCGTTGAAGATGGGGGGGCGTACACCGGGGAGCTGTTTTTT. Protein sequence: CSVEDGGAYTGELFF.